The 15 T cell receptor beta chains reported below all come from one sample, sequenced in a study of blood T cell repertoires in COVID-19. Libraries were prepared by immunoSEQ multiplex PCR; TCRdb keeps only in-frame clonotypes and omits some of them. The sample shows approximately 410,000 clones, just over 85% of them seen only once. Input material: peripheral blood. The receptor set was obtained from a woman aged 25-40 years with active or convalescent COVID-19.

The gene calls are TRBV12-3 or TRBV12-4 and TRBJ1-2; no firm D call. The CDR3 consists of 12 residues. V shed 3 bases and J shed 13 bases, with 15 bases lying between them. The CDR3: CASSFGRTEFTF. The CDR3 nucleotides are TGTGCCAGCAGTTTCGGGAGGACGGAGTTCACCTTC.

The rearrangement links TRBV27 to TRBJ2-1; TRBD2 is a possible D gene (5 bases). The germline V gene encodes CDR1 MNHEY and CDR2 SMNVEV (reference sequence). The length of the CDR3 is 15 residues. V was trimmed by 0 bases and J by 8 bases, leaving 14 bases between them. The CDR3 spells CASSLSERRVDEQFF. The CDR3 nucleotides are TGTGCCAGCAGTTTATCGGAGCGGCGGGTCGATGAGCAGTTCTTC.

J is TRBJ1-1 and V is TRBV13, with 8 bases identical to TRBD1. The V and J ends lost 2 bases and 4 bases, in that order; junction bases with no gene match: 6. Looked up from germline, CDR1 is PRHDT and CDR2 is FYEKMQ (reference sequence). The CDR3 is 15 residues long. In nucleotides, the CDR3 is TGTGCCAGCAGCTTATGGGGGGACAGGAGCACTGAAGCTTTCTTT. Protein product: CASSLWGDRSTEAFF.

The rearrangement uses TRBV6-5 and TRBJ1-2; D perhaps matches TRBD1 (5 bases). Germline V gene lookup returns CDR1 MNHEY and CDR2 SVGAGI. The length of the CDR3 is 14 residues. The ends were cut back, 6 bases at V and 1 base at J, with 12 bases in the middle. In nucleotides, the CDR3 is TGTGCCAGCAGGGTTTTGGGGCTTAACTATGGCTACACCTTC. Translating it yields CASRVLGLNYGYTF.

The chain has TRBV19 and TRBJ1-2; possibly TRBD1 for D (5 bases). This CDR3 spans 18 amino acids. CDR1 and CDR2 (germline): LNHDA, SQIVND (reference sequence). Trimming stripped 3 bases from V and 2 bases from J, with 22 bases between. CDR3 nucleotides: TGTGCCAGTAGTATCCTCGCGCAGGGTGTGGTGGTAAACTATGGCTACACCTTC. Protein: CASSILAQGVVVNYGYTF.

CDR3 in amino acids: CASSVGPDTQYF. CDR3 coding DNA: TGTGCCAGCAGTGTGGGGCCAGATACGCAGTATTTT. V is TRBV2 and J is TRBJ2-3; maybe TRBD1 (5 bases). There are 12 residues in the CDR3. V lost 4 bases, J lost 4 bases, and 6 bases lay in between. Per germline, CDR1 SNHLY and CDR2 FYNNEI.

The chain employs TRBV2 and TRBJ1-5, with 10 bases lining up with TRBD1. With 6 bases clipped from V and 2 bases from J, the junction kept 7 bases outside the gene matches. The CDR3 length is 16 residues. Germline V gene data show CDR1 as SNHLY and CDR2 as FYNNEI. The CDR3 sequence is CASRAGTGEGNQPQHF. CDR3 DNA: TGTGCCAGCAGAGCCGGGACAGGGGAAGGCAATCAGCCCCAGCATTTT. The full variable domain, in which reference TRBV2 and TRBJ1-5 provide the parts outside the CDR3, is EPEVTQTPSHQVTQMGQEVILRCVPISNHLYFYWYRQILGQKVEFLVSFYNNEISEKSEIFDDQFSVERPDGSNFTLKIRSTKLEDSAMYFCASRAGTGEGNQPQHFGDGTRLSIL.

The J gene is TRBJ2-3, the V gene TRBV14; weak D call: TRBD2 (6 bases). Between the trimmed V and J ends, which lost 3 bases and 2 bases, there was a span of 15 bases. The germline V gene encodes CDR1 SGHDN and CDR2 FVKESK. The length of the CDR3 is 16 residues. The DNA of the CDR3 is TGTGCCAGCAGCCATCGTGCGGGGTTTATCACAGATACGCAGTATTTT. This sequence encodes CASSHRAGFITDTQYF.

The CDR3 sequence is CASSLTGDNNQPQHF. CDR3 nucleotides: TGCGCCAGCAGCTTGACCGGGGACAACAATCAGCCCCAGCATTTT. The chain carries TRBV5-1 and TRBJ1-5, with D possibly TRBD1 on 6 matching bases. Germline V gene data show CDR1 as SGHRS and CDR2 as YFSETQ. Trimming cost V 1 base and J 3 bases, with 11 bases left between them. The CDR3 is 15 residues long.

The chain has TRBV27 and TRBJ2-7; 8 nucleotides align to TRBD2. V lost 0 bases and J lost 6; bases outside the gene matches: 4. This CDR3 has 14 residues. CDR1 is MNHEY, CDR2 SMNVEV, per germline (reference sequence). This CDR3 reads CASSLSGGAGEQYF. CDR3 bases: TGTGCCAGCAGTTTATCCGGGGGGGCCGGCGAGCAGTACTTC.

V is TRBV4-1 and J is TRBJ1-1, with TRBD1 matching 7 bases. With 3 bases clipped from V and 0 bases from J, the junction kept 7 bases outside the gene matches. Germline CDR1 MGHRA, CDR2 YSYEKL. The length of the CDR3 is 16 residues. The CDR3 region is CASSHRLQGLNTEAFF. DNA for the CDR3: TGCGCCAGCAGCCACCGACTACAGGGGCTGAACACTGAAGCTTTCTTT.

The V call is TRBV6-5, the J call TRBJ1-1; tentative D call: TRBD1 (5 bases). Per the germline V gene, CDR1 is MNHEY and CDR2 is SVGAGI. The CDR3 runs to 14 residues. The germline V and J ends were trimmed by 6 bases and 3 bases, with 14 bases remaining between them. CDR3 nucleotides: TGTGCCAGCAGCCGGGGGGGGGTCGACACTGAAGCTTTCTTT. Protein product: CASSRGGVDTEAFF.

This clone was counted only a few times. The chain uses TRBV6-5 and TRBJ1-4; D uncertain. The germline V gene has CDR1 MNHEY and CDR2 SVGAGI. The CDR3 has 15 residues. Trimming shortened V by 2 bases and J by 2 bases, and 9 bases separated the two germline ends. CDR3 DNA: TGTGCCAGCAGTTACCGAGGGTTCACTAATGAAAAACTGTTTTTT. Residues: CASSYRGFTNEKLFF.

DNA of the CDR3: TGTGCCAGCAGCTTATTCGTTAATCAGCCCCAGCATTTT. Amino acid sequence: CASSLFVNQPQHF. The chain couples TRBV7-8 to TRBJ1-5; D call uncertain. The germline V gene has CDR1 SGHVS and CDR2 FQNEAQ. V lost 2 bases and J lost 4, with 6 bases in between. The CDR3 is 13 residues long.

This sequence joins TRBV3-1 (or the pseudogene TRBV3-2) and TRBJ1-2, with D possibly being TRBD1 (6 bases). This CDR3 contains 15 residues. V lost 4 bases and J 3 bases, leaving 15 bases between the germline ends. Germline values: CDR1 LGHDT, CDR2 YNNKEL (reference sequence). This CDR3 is CASSPQNRADYGYTF. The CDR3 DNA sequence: TGTGCCAGCAGCCCACAGAACAGGGCTGACTATGGCTACACCTTC.